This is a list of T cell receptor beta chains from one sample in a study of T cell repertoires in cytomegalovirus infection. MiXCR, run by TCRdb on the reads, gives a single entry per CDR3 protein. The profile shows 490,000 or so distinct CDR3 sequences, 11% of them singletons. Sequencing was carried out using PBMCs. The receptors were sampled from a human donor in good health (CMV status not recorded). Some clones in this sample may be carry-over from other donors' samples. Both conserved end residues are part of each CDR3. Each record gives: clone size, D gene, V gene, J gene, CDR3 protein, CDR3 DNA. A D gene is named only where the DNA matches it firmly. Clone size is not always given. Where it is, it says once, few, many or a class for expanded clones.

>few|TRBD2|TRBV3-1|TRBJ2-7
CASSAFGTSGRSYEQYF
TGTGCCAGCAGCGCATTTGGGACTAGCGGGAGGTCCTACGAGCAGTACTTC
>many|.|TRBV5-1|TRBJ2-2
CASSLDGITGELFF
TGCGCCAGCAGCTTGGACGGAATCACCGGGGAGCTGTTTTTT
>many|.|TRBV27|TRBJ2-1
CASSLTTSNEQFF
TGTGCCAGCAGTTTGACGACTAGCAATGAGCAGTTCTTC
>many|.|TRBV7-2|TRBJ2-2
CASSLVITGELFF
TGTGCCAGCAGCTTAGTAATCACCGGGGAGCTGTTTTTT
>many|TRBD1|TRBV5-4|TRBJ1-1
CASSLEGARRKEAFF
TGTGCCAGCAGCTTGGAGGGGGCGCGAAGGAAGGAAGCTTTCTTT
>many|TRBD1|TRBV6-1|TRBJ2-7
CASSGTGNYEQYF
TGTGCCAGCTCCGGGACAGGGAACTACGAGCAGTACTTC
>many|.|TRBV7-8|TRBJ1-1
CASSFTQGGTEAFF
TGTGCCAGCAGCTTTACTCAGGGTGGCACTGAAGCTTTCTTT
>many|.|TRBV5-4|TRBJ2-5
CASSLDVASPLGKEQETQYF
TGTGCCAGCAGCTTGGACGTTGCTTCGCCGTTGGGGAAGGAACAAGAGACCCAGTACTTC
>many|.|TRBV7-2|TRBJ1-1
CASSPAFVAFF
TGTGCCAGCTCACCCGCCTTTGTAGCTTTCTTT
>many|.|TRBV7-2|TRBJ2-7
CATGGRTVRGEQYF
TGTGCCACCGGGGGTAGGACCGTTCGGGGGGAGCAGTACTTC
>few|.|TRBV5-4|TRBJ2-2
CASRSPVSGELFF
TGTGCCAGCAGATCCCCCGTGTCCGGGGAGCTGTTTTTT
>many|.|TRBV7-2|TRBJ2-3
CASSLGHRTDTQYF
TGTGCCAGCAGCTTAGGGCACCGCACAGATACGCAGTATTTT
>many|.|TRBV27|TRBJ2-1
CASLQLGANEQFF
TGTGCCAGCCTACAATTAGGGGCCAATGAGCAGTTCTTC
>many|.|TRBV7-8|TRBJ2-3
CASSIIGRGADTQYF
TGTGCCAGCAGCATAATCGGGAGAGGGGCCGATACGCAGTATTTT
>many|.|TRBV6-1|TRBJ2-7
CASNRIYEQYF
TGTGCCAGCAACAGGATCTACGAGCAGTACTTC
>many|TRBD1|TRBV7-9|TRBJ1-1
CASSLAGTGGMNTEAFF
TGTGCCAGCAGCTTAGCGGGGACAGGTGGCATGAACACTGAAGCTTTCTTT
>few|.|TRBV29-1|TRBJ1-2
CSVEDLGQGSADGYTF
TGCAGCGTTGAAGATCTCGGGCAGGGGTCGGCGGATGGCTACACCTTC
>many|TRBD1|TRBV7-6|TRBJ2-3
CASSWDRETDTQYF
TGTGCCAGCAGCTGGGACAGGGAGACAGATACGCAGTATTTT
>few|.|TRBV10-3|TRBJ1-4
CAISESLGLEKLFF
TGTGCCATCAGTGAGTCGCTGGGACTTGAAAAACTGTTTTTT
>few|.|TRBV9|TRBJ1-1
CASSVAGGMSNTEAFF
TGTGCCAGCAGCGTAGCGGGGGGGATGTCGAACACTGAAGCTTTCTTT
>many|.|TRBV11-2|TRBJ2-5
CASSLGGQKTQYF
TGTGCCAGCAGCTTAGGGGGGCAGAAGACCCAGTACTTC
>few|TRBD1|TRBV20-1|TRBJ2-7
CSARPGQGITYEQYF
TGCAGTGCTAGACCGGGACAGGGAATTACCTACGAGCAGTACTTC
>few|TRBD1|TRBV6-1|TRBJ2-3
CASSRDRVTDTQYF
TGTGCCAGCAGTCGGGACAGAGTCACAGATACGCAGTATTTT
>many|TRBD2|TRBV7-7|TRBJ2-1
CASSRLAGGPNEQFF
TGTGCTAGCAGCCGGCTAGCGGGAGGGCCCAATGAGCAGTTCTTC
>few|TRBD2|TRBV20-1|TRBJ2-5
CSARDRGVGEETQYF
TGCAGTGCTAGAGATCGGGGGGTGGGGGAAGAGACCCAGTACTTC
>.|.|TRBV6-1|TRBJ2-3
CASSPIGGPTGTDTQYF
TGTGCCAGCAGCCCTATAGGGGGGCCGACTGGCACAGATACGCAGTATTTT
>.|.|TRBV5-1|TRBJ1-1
CASSPRGQIVEAFF
TGCGCCAGCAGCCCGAGAGGCCAGATAGTTGAAGCTTTCTTT
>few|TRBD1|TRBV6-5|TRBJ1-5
CASRRQGNQPQHF
TGTGCCAGCAGACGACAGGGGAATCAGCCCCAGCATTTT
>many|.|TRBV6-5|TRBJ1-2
CASRLTQGFNYGYTF
TGTGCCAGCAGGCTTACTCAGGGGTTTAACTATGGCTACACCTTC